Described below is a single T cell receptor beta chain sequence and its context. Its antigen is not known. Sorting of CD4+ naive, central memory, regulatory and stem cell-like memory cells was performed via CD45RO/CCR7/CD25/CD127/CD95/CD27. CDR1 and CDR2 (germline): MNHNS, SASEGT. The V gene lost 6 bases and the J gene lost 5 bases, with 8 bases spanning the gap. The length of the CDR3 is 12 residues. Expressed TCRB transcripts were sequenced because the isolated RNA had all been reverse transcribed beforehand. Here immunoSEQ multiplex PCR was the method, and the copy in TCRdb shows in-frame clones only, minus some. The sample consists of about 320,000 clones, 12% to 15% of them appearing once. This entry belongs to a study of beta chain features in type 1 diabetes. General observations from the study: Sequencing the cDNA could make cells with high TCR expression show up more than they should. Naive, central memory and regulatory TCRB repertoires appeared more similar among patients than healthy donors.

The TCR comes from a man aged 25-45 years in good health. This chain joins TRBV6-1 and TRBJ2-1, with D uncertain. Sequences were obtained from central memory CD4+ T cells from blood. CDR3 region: CASRSIHNEQFF. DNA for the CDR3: TGTGCCAGCAGATCGATACACAATGAGCAGTTCTTC.